The present T cell receptor (beta chain) was sequenced within a study of human CD8 memory T cell subsets. The phenotype assigned to stem-like memory CD8+ T cells (TSTEM) was CCR7+ PD-1- TIGIT-. Making the TCR beta libraries relied on UMI-labeled 5' RACE. No DNA is given; TCRdb re-called the 5' RACE reads and lists each CDR3 protein once. The specimen's table records some 9,300 distinct CDR3 sequences. CDR3 length: 14 amino acids. Germline assignment: CDR1 SQVTM and CDR2 ANQGSEA. The chain links TRBV29-1 to TRBJ2-3. This receptor was taken from a human donor in good health. The specimen was CD8+ stem-like memory T cells (TSCM and TCM) sorted from PBMCs. The subset is: stem-like memory CD8 T cells (TSTEM), CCR7+ PD-1- TIGIT-. CDR3 loop: CSVYASDMADTQYF.